This T cell receptor (beta chain) was sequenced in a study of blood T cells in healthy people across ages. General observations from the study: A strong correlation was found between TCR beta diversity and the percentage of naive T cells.

A sample-barcoded 5' primer and a J-beta primer mix were used in a second PCR of about 6 to 12 cycles. TCRdb passed the 5' RACE reads through MiXCR, listing each CDR3 protein once. The table has hundreds of thousands of distinct CDR3 sequences, about 25% seen once; the top ten hold approximately 3.3%. Worth noting for this clonotype: What it binds is not known.

For every donor, a draw yielded about 9.7 milliliters of peripheral blood. These data were also reused for a study on T cells of mothers and their children. That paper notes: For related and unrelated pairs alike, thymic selection shapes TCR recombination output similarly. The authors identified no persistent microchimeric T cell clones.

Sequenced sample: blood. The clonotype originates from a boy aged 2 to 10 in good health.

The CDR3 is CSAASGGASTDTQYF. The CDR3 region has the DNA TGCAGTGCTGCTAGCGGGGGGGCTAGCACAGATACGCAGTATTTT. This chain links TRBV20-1 with TRBJ2-3; TRBD2 matches 12 bases. The V gene's germline CDR1 is DFQATT and CDR2 SNEGSKA (reference sequence). This CDR3 is built from 15 residues. The V segment lost 5 bases and the J segment 0 bases; nucleotides outside the gene matches: 3.